This TCR beta chain was documented in a study of human T cells and chemical hapten exposure (dated by TCRdb to the early 2020s). For the study in its entirety: For sensitization, 2% DPC in acetone was applied to a roughly 2 cm by roughly 2 cm area of upper inner arm skin. Patients additionally received weekly therapeutic DPC doses to the scalp throughout the roughly 25-week study period. Patch tests used Finn chambers with 0.01% DPC on the upper back, scored after 6 days by International Contact Dermatitis Research Group standards. Alopecia areata with under or over 50% scalp involvement, alopecia totalis and alopecia universalis were represented in the patient cohort, which was mostly female. Libraries were pooled for sequencing, and variation in per-sample TCR yields was attributed mainly to small differences in library volumes within the pool. In alopecia patients, the study followed how the peripheral blood TCR repertoire changed in vivo over primary and secondary sensitization to diphenylcyclopropenone (DPC), a hapten. Blood was sampled from patients pre-sensitization (week 0) and at 2, 6 and about 24 weeks after DPC sensitization. For TCR sequencing, blood came from twenty-nine alopecia patients at anywhere from one to four time points (pre-sensitization, 2, 6 and 24 weeks).

Reading the label with the study, this specimen's time point is: patch test 2, 6 weeks after DPC sensitization. The sample's treatment or condition label, in plain terms: therapeutic diphenylcyclopropenone sensitization with weekly scalp DPC. At each patch-test visit, blood was drawn before the patch test was applied. Patients were considered eligible if aged 18 to 70, diagnosed with alopecia and deemed suitable for DPC therapy, and patients were excluded if pregnant. Total RNA was isolated from unfractionated whole blood collected in Tempus Blood RNA tubes. The germline V gene (reference sequence) sets CDR1 to SEHNR and CDR2 to FQNEAQ. Trimming accounts for 5 bases at V and 0 bases at J, while the number of junction bases matched to no gene is 3. The CDR3 sequence holds 16 residues, the cysteine and phenylalanine included. Only the CDR3 DNA stays, 48 bases, in frame from base 1. This clonotype has just a few counts. This receptor's antigen is unknown. No base quality values were provided; no much bigger clone lies one nucleotide off.

General conclusions and limits of the study: After repeated subsampling, changes were observed in the strength of the expansion versus patch-test correlation and in the threshold at which the correlation became significant. A positive correlation was found between the number of PT1 expanded TCRs and patch test score, with significance reached at thresholds 8, 16 and 32 but not 4. Because every patient had alopecia, a presumed autoimmune disease, the patients' immune response might differ from that of healthy individuals. Expanded TCRs formed significantly more large CDR3 similarity clusters than pre-sensitization or healthy control sets, consistent with antigen-driven responses. DPC sensitization did not change how many TCRs were above 1 in 1000 frequency, and no evidence was found of alterations in global repertoire structure.

Receptors were amplified or captured by RACE. Instrument used: NextSeq 500. During library preparation, unique molecular identifiers were attached to individual cDNA molecules so that TCRs could be counted in a quantitative, reproducible way. From each blood RNA sample, both TCR alpha and TCR beta chains were sequenced. Regarding the original processing steps: The median number of TCRs per sample was 95,638, ranging from 23,224 to 690,600. The Decombinator software suite was used to annotate the V, J and CDR3 of the TCR reads. For the PS versus PT1 abundance plots, all samples were subsampled to the same number of TCRs (28,000). Expanded TCRs were defined as absent before sensitization and observed at least eight times at the 2-week time point. Through fastp at Q25 and MiXCR, TCRdb rebuilt clones from the public reads, retaining in-frame beta chains. Each entry merges the rows of one CDR3 protein and shows their most common DNA and genes. TCRdb's processing, not the authors', yielded these V and J calls. This sample gives 84,000 or so distinct CDR3 sequences in total; about 10% of them show up just once. The top ten hold 2.5% of the sample.

The sequenced sample was whole blood, obtained in connection with sensitization to the hapten diphenylcyclopropenone (DPC). The receptor chain draws on TRBV7-9 and TRBJ2-3; 12 central bases correspond to TRBD2. The receptor was isolated from a woman under 40 with alopecia areata. Some clones in this sample may be carry-over from other donors' samples. DNA sequence: TGTGCCAGCAGCATTGGGACTAGCGGGAGCACAGATACGCAGTATTTT. It codes for CASSIGTSGSTDTQYF.